Shown below are 9 T cell receptor beta chains from a single sample sequenced in a study of PD-1 blockade in classical Hodgkin lymphoma. Only in-frame clones appear in the TCRdb table, and some are missing; sequencing was by immunoSEQ multiplex PCR. The sample lists a few thousand clones; approximately 80% were seen once. The time point here: cycle 4 day 1 (C4D1), after five to seven weeks of nivolumab. Autologous stem cell transplantation was followed by relapse in every patient, and brentuximab vedotin exposure varied. With magnetic negative selection, CD4+ T cells were purified from PBMCs that had been thawed. The sample consisted of CD4+ T cells from blood, taken before the fourth cycle of nivolumab. These receptors all come from a human donor with classical Hodgkin lymphoma.

The chain uses TRBV7-9 and TRBJ1-6; 10 bases map to TRBD1. V was clipped by 4 bases and J by 10 bases; unmatched bases: 7. CDR3 size: 15 residues. CDR1 SEHNR and CDR2 FQNEAQ come from the germline V gene (reference sequence). CDR3 protein: CASSSWTGGDSPLHF. CDR3 DNA: TGTGCCAGCAGCTCCTGGACAGGGGGAGACTCACCCCTCCACTTT.

The chain joins TRBV29-1 to TRBJ2-5, with D hard to call. Per the germline V gene, CDR1 is SQVTM and CDR2 is ANQGSEA. Trimming took off 5 bases at V and 5 bases at J, with 9 bases between the two ends. CDR3 size: 11 residues. CDR3 bases: TGCAGCGTTTTTCGTGGGGAGACCCAGTACTTC. It encodes CSVFRGETQYF. The entire variable domain, with the rest obtained from reference TRBV29-1 and TRBJ2-5, is as follows: SAVISQKPSRDICQRGTSLTIQCQVDSQVTMMFWYRQQPGQSLTLIATANQGSEATYESGFVIDKFPISRPNLTFSTLTVSNMSPEDSSIYLCSVFRGETQYFGPGTRLLVL.

V gene TRBV5-4 combines with J gene TRBJ2-1, with 13 bases aligning to TRBD2. The CDR3 extends over 16 amino acids. Germline V gene data show CDR1 as SGHNT and CDR2 as YYREEE (reference sequence). V shed 0 bases, J shed 12 bases, and the junction held 9 bases outside the gene matches. The CDR3 DNA follows: TGTGCCAGCAGCTTGGGGGGACTAGCGGGGCACCCCGGGCAGTTCTTC. Its translation is CASSLGGLAGHPGQFF.

The chain couples TRBV6-5 to TRBJ2-5; the D is unclear. This CDR3 spans 12 amino acids. Looked up from germline, CDR1 is MNHEY and CDR2 is SVGAGI. V lost 6 bases and J lost 5, with 10 bases in between. The CDR3 spells CASSSVGETQYF. In DNA form, the CDR3 reads TGTGCCAGCAGCTCGGTCGGGGAGACCCAGTACTTC.

The chain employs TRBV19 and TRBJ2-3; unclear D gene. V dropped 3 bases and J dropped 0 bases, with 10 bases sitting between them. Germline V gene lookup returns CDR1 LNHDA and CDR2 SQIVND (reference sequence). This CDR3 region has 15 residues. CDR3 region: CASSMRRASTDTQYF. In DNA form, the CDR3 reads TGTGCCAGTAGTATGAGAAGGGCCAGCACAGATACGCAGTATTTT. Full variable domain (remainder filled in from reference TRBV19 and TRBJ2-3): DGGITQSPKYLFRKEGQNVTLSCEQNLNHDAMYWYRQDPGQGLRLIYYSQIVNDFQKGDIAEGYSVSREKKESFPLTVTSAQKNPTAFYLCASSMRRASTDTQYFGPGTRLTVL.

The chain carries TRBV7-2 and TRBJ2-6, with D possibly being TRBD1 (6 bases). Germline V gene sequence: CDR1 SGHTA, CDR2 FQGNSA. V was clipped by 1 base and J by 2 bases, with 9 bases between them. The CDR3 length is 16 residues. The CDR3: CASSLGPGAGANVLTF. In nucleotides, the CDR3 is TGTGCCAGCAGCTTAGGGCCAGGGGCTGGGGCCAACGTCCTGACTTTC. The whole variable domain, filled in from reference TRBV7-2 and TRBJ2-6, reads GAGVSQSPSNKVTEKGKDVELRCDPISGHTALYWYRQSLGQGLEFLIYFQGNSAPDKSGLPSDRFSAERTGGSVSTLTIQRTQQEDSAVYLCASSLGPGAGANVLTFGAGSRLTVL.

The chain uses TRBV18 and TRBJ1-2; the D gene is possibly TRBD1 (5 bases). The length of the CDR3 is 13 residues. Germline CDR1 KGHSH, CDR2 LQKENI. V was cut by 6 bases and J by 8 bases, with 16 bases left in between. The CDR3 bases are TGTGCCAGCTCCCCCGCAGGGAGACTGGGCTACACCTTC. This codes for CASSPAGRLGYTF.

The V call is TRBV2, the J call TRBJ2-3; unclear D gene. Per germline, CDR1 SNHLY and CDR2 FYNNEI. Trimming removed 7 bases from V and 2 bases from J, with 16 bases in between. This CDR3 contains 15 residues. Here the CDR3 DNA reads TGTGCCAGCACCCCTGGGTGGGGAAACACAGATACGCAGTATTTT. Translating it yields CASTPGWGNTDTQYF.

The chain combines TRBV18 with TRBJ1-1, with TRBD1 matching over 8 bases. The CDR3 is 16 residues long. CDR1 is KGHSH and CDR2 is LQKENI in the germline V gene. The ends lost 2 bases at V and 5 bases at J; junction bases unmatched: 10. The CDR3 sequence is CASSPRTGLLFTEAFF. CDR3 bases: TGTGCCAGCTCACCAAGGACAGGGTTGTTATTTACTGAAGCTTTCTTT.